The 8 T cell receptor beta chains listed next were all sequenced from one sample in a study of T cells in Graves' hyperthyroidism and ophthalmopathy. The investigators amplified TCR beta CDR3 regions from RNA transcripts. TCR CDR3 underwent first-round RT-PCR with the HTBI primer set. TCRdb reprocessed the multiplex PCR reads with MiXCR, giving one entry per CDR3 protein. This sample has nearly 750,000 distinct CDR3 sequences, with roughly a third found just once. The specimen was blood. The source of these receptors is a woman in her forties with Graves' hyperthyroidism.

The J gene is TRBJ1-1, the V gene TRBV2; TRBD1 might be the D (6 bases). CDR1 SNHLY and CDR2 FYNNEI come from the germline V gene. The CDR3 length is 16 residues. Trimming pared 8 bases from V and 4 bases from J, leaving 23 bases between. CDR3 region: CASSPPQGGTVTEAFF. The CDR3 DNA reads TGTGCCAGCTCACCTCCACAGGGCGGGACTGTCACTGAAGCTTTCTTT.

The chain recombines TRBV20-1 with TRBJ2-7; 12 nucleotides line up with TRBD2. CDR1 and CDR2 from the germline V gene are DFQATT and SNEGSKA (reference sequence). This CDR3 comprises 13 residues. CDR3 region: CSHTGTSGYEQYF. As DNA, the CDR3 is TGCAGCCATACTGGGACTAGCGGGTACGAGCAGTACTTC.

The chain joins TRBV7-9 to TRBJ2-7; 9 bases agree with TRBD2. The CDR3 has 14 amino acids. The junction had 6 bases not matched to a gene; V was cut back by 6 bases and J by 3 bases. Germline CDR1 is SEHNR and CDR2 is FQNEAQ (reference sequence). CDR3 protein: CASSAGGAIYEQYF. The CDR3 DNA reads as TGTGCCAGCAGTGCGGGGGGGGCTATCTACGAGCAGTACTTC.

The chain joins TRBV29-1 to TRBJ2-1, with 7 bases identical to TRBD2. With 6 bases clipped from V and 2 bases from J, the junction kept 7 bases outside the gene matches. Germline CDR1 SQVTM, CDR2 ANQGSEA. The CDR3 runs to 14 residues. The DNA for the CDR3 is TGCAGCGTAACCGGGGGGTTTACCTACAATGAGCAGTTCTTC. Translation: CSVTGGFTYNEQFF.

CDR3 nucleotides: TGTGCCAGCTCACCAGCTCCCGCGAACACTGAAGCTTTCTTT. Residues: CASSPAPANTEAFF. The V gene is TRBV18, the J gene TRBJ1-1; no clear D. Germline V gene sequence: CDR1 KGHSH, CDR2 LQKENI. Between the trimmed V and J ends, which lost 2 bases and 1 base, there was a span of 8 bases. The CDR3 is 14 amino acids. The entire variable domain, with the rest obtained from reference TRBV18 and TRBJ1-1, is as follows: NAGVMQNPRHLVRRRGQEARLRCSPMKGHSHVYWYRQLPEEGLKFMVYLQKENIIDESGMPKERFSAEFPKEGPSILRIQQVVRGDSAAYFCASSPAPANTEAFFGQGTRLTVV.

The rearrangement links TRBV4-1 to TRBJ1-3; tentative D call: TRBD1 (6 bases). V lost 3 bases and J 2 bases, leaving 11 bases between the germline ends. Germline CDR1 is MGHRA and CDR2 is YSYEKL. This CDR3 is built from 15 residues. Written as DNA, the CDR3 is TGCGCCAGCAGCCAGTTACAGGGTCCTGGAAACACCATATATTTT. Translation: CASSQLQGPGNTIYF.

This clonotype was counted at least ten times. The chain joins TRBV10-1 to TRBJ1-1, with unresolved D. V lost 0 bases and J 1 base, leaving 6 bases between the germline ends. Germline V gene sequence: CDR1 WNHNN, CDR2 SYGVQD (reference sequence). The CDR3 totals 14 residues. The CDR3 DNA follows: TGCGCCAGCAGTGAGTCGATGGGGAACACTGAAGCTTTCTTT. As protein: CASSESMGNTEAFF.

J is TRBJ1-1 and V is TRBV7-9; D unclear. Germline CDR1 and CDR2: SEHNR and FQNEAQ (reference sequence). The ends were cut back, 7 bases at V and 2 bases at J, with 11 bases in the middle. CDR3 length equals 13 residues. CDR3 sequence reads: CASTTGFNTEAFF. The CDR3 region has the DNA TGTGCCAGCACCACGGGATTCAACACTGAAGCTTTCTTT.